Presented here are 25 T cell receptor beta chains from one specimen sequenced in a study of identical twins. Using its own MiXCR run on the 5' RACE reads, TCRdb lists one record per CDR3 protein. The sample includes around 500,000 distinct CDR3 sequences, approximately 15% of them seen just once. This sample also belongs to another study, concerning yellow fever vaccine responses in identical twins.

The sequenced sample was CD4+ T cells sorted from blood. The source is a woman between 18 and 30 years old in good health.

This chain uses TRBV18 with TRBJ1-1; maybe TRBD1 (5 bases). This CDR3 contains 15 residues. With 1 base removed from V and 5 bases from J, the gap between germline ends came to 14 bases. In germline, CDR1 is KGHSH, CDR2 LQKENI. The CDR3 DNA follows: TGTGCCAGCTCACCACTGTATAGGGACGGTACTGAAGCTTTCTTT. It codes for CASSPLYRDGTEAFF.

The rearrangement uses TRBV6-5 and TRBJ2-1, with 10 bases that match TRBD2. Losses at the gene ends were 2 bases for V and 6 bases for J; bases not matched to a gene: 4. CDR3 length: 15 residues. Germline-derived CDR1 and CDR2 are MNHEY and SVGAGI. CDR3 DNA: TGTGCCAGCAGTTACGAATCTAGCGGGAGCAATGAGCAGTTCTTC. Its protein product is CASSYESSGSNEQFF.

This clonotype was picked up a small number of times. This chain uses TRBV5-6 with TRBJ2-3, with 9 bases matching TRBD2. The germline CDR1 and CDR2 sequences are SGHDT and YYEEEE. The trim removed 0 bases at V and 5 bases at J, leaving 13 bases unmatched. The CDR3 is made up of 18 amino acids. CDR3 sequence (DNA): TGTGCCAGCAGCTTGGTTAGCGGGAGCCTTAAAGGAGTAGATACGCAGTATTTT. Protein sequence: CASSLVSGSLKGVDTQYF.

This clonotype was counted ten times or more. The chain recombines TRBV29-1 with TRBJ2-1; no definite D call. Trimming cost V 3 bases and J 9 bases, with 12 bases left between them. The CDR3 spans 12 residues. Germline V gene lookup returns CDR1 SQVTM and CDR2 ANQGSEA. This CDR3 is CSVDKASGEQFF. The CDR3 DNA reads TGCAGCGTTGACAAAGCGAGTGGTGAGCAGTTCTTC.

The chain couples TRBV20-1 to TRBJ2-1; the D is unclear. Per germline, CDR1 DFQATT and CDR2 SNEGSKA (reference sequence). CDR3 length: 14 residues. Trimming pared 3 bases from V and 6 bases from J, leaving 15 bases between. CDR3 DNA: TGCAGTGCTAGTCGGTTAGGGCAGACCAATGAGCAGTTCTTC. It specifies CSASRLGQTNEQFF.

The chain joins TRBV7-2 to TRBJ1-6, with D hard to call. The CDR3 spans 14 residues. Trimming cost V 1 base and J 10 bases, with 11 bases left between them. Germline lookup yields CDR1 SGHTA and CDR2 FQGNSA. CDR3 sequence reads: CASSLDRGVSPLHF. CDR3 DNA: TGTGCCAGCAGCTTAGATCGTGGAGTGTCACCCCTCCACTTT.

This clonotype was seen many times. The V and J genes are TRBV5-1 and TRBJ2-7; D remains ambiguous. This CDR3 spans 14 amino acids. Trimming left V 0 bases short and J 0 bases short, with 7 bases between. Germline V CDR1 and CDR2: SGHRS, YFSETQ. Written as DNA, the CDR3 is TGCGCCAGCAGCTTGGAACGGAGCTCCTACGAGCAGTACTTC. Translated: CASSLERSSYEQYF. The full variable domain, completed using reference TRBV5-1 and TRBJ2-7, is KAGVTQTPRYLIKTRGQQVTLSCSPISGHRSVSWYQQTPGQGLQFLFEYFSETQRNKGNFPGRFSGRQFSNSRSEMNVSTLELGDSALYLCASSLERSSYEQYFGPGTRLTVT.

The V gene is TRBV20-1, the J gene TRBJ2-7; TRBD1 matches at 9 bases. Germline-derived CDR1 and CDR2 are DFQATT and SNEGSKA (reference sequence). The CDR3 covers 14 residues. The V segment lost 4 bases and the J segment 1 base; nucleotides outside the gene matches: 5. The CDR3 region is CSAKGQGPSYEQYF. The CDR3 region has the DNA TGCAGTGCTAAGGGACAGGGCCCATCCTACGAGCAGTACTTC.

There are a few counts of this clonotype. The chain links TRBV6-5 to TRBJ2-7; 8 bases match TRBD1. Per the germline V gene, CDR1 is MNHEY and CDR2 is SVGAGI. The CDR3 spans 15 residues. V trimming: 5 bases; J trimming: 2 bases; junction bases outside the gene matches: 8. The CDR3 spells CASSTGTGGAYEQYF. In nucleotides, the CDR3 is TGTGCCAGCAGTACTGGGACAGGCGGAGCCTACGAGCAGTACTTC.

The V and J genes are TRBV7-2 and TRBJ2-7; 11 nucleotides align to TRBD1. The V and J ends lost 5 bases and 7 bases, in that order; junction bases with no gene match: 10. From germline, CDR1 is SGHTA and CDR2 FQGNSA. CDR3 length: 15 residues. CDR3 region: CASSPAGTGGIEQYF. In DNA form, the CDR3 reads TGTGCCAGCAGCCCAGCCGGGACAGGGGGTATTGAGCAGTACTTC.

V and J are TRBV12-5 and TRBJ2-2; 7 nucleotides align to TRBD1. The germline CDR1 and CDR2 sequences are LGHNT and FRNRAP. After removal of 5 bases from V and 0 bases from J, the junction contained 3 bases not matched to a gene. There are 15 residues in the CDR3. CDR3 sequence reads: CASGGTDTNTGELFF. The CDR3, as DNA: TGTGCTAGTGGTGGGACAGATACGAACACCGGGGAGCTGTTTTTT.

The CDR3 DNA follows: TGTGCCAGCAGCTTTCTACCCCGAGAGGGCCAGTACTTC. It yields the protein CASSFLPREGQYF. This chain uses TRBV7-2 with TRBJ2-5; weak D call: TRBD2 (5 bases). Trimming removed 3 bases from V and 10 bases from J, with 15 bases in between. CDR1 is SGHTA and CDR2 is FQGNSA in the germline V gene. This CDR3 is built from 13 residues.

This clonotype was counted a few times. CDR3 bases: TGCAGCACAGGGGCTACCTATGGCTACACCTTC. It codes for CSTGATYGYTF. This chain links TRBV29-1 with TRBJ1-2; 7 nucleotides match TRBD1. Germline CDR1 and CDR2: SQVTM and ANQGSEA. The V gene end was trimmed by 8 bases and the J gene end by 4 bases; junction bases not matched to a gene: 4. CDR3 length equals 11 residues.

The chain carries TRBV9 and TRBJ2-5, with a possible D match to TRBD2 (5 bases). The V and J ends lost 4 bases and 5 bases respectively, with 12 bases between them. The germline V gene has CDR1 SGDLS and CDR2 YYNGEE. The CDR3 has 13 amino acids. CDR3 coding DNA: TGTGCCAGCAGCCCACTAGTGGGGGAGACCCAGTACTTC. Translation: CASSPLVGETQYF.

J is TRBJ2-2 and V is TRBV24-1; TRBD1 agrees at 7 bases. The J segment lost 4 bases and the V segment lost 4 bases, leaving 5 bases of the junction unmatched. The V gene's germline CDR1 is KGHDR and CDR2 SFDVKD. This CDR3 is 15 amino acids long. For the CDR3, the DNA is TGTGCCACCAGTGACCTGACAGGGCCCACCGGGGAGCTGTTTTTT. It yields the protein CATSDLTGPTGELFF.

This clonotype has a handful of counts. In DNA form, the CDR3 reads TGCGCCAGCAGCTCTAGGGGCCCTACGGCGACCGGGGAGCTGTTTTTT. This gives the protein CASSSRGPTATGELFF. The chain links TRBV5-1 to TRBJ2-2; D might be TRBD1 (5 bases). The CDR3 is made up of 16 amino acids. Germline-derived CDR1 and CDR2 are SGHRS and YFSETQ. V lost 3 bases and J 5 bases, leaving 17 bases between the germline ends.

The V and J genes are TRBV5-1 and TRBJ2-7; TRBD1 agrees at 8 bases. Germline V gene data show CDR1 as SGHRS and CDR2 as YFSETQ. With V trimmed by 2 bases and J by 2 bases, 9 bases remained unmatched. The CDR3 sequence is 16 residues long. The CDR3: CASSLPGTGQTYEQYF. Here the CDR3 DNA reads TGCGCCAGCAGCTTACCCGGGACAGGCCAAACCTACGAGCAGTACTTC.

The chain has TRBV12-3 or TRBV12-4 and TRBJ1-2, with unresolved D. The CDR3 has 11 residues. V was pared by 3 bases and J by 6 bases, with 5 bases between. CDR3 loop: CASSFRDGYTF. In DNA, the CDR3 is TGTGCCAGCAGTTTCAGAGATGGCTACACCTTC.

This clonotype was seen a few times. This chain uses TRBV15 with TRBJ2-7; 9 nucleotides agree with TRBD1. J gave up 4 bases and V 3 bases, and 13 bases lay outside the gene matches. The CDR3 runs 17 residues. Germline CDR1 is LNHNV and CDR2 is YYDKDF (reference sequence). CDR3: CATSRLPGTGQVYEQYF. The CDR3 coding sequence is TGTGCCACCAGCAGGCTACCCGGGACAGGGCAAGTTTACGAGCAGTACTTC.

This chain links TRBV6-2 or TRBV6-3 with TRBJ2-1, with D possibly TRBD2 on 5 matching bases. Germline CDR1 reads MNHEY; CDR2 reads SVGEGT. The CDR3 is 11 amino acids. Between the trimmed V and J ends, which lost 7 bases and 9 bases, there was a span of 10 bases. For the CDR3, the DNA is TGTGCCAGCACTGTGGGGAGTGAGCAGTTCTTC. The encoded protein is CASTVGSEQFF.

This clonotype was observed a handful of times. Here the CDR3 reads CASGGTSTSGRGGEQFF. The CDR3 region has the DNA TGTGCTAGTGGCGGAACCTCGACTAGCGGCCGGGGGGGTGAGCAGTTCTTC. The genes are TRBV12-5 and TRBJ2-1; the match to TRBD2 covers 9 bases. Per the germline V gene, CDR1 is LGHNT and CDR2 is FRNRAP. V was clipped by 6 bases and J by 9 bases; unmatched bases: 18. This CDR3 region has 17 residues.

This clonotype was detected ten times or more. The chain joins TRBV27 to TRBJ2-2, with 11 bases fitting TRBD2. J was trimmed by 5 bases and V by 4 bases; bases with no gene match: 3. The CDR3 is made up of 15 amino acids. The germline CDR1 and CDR2 sequences are MNHEY and SMNVEV (reference sequence). The CDR3 region is CASSSSGGQTGELFF. In DNA, the CDR3 is TGTGCCAGCAGTTCTAGCGGGGGGCAGACCGGGGAGCTGTTTTTT.

The J gene is TRBJ2-7, the V gene TRBV3-1; TRBD2 agrees at 11 bases. Germline V gives CDR1 LGHDT, CDR2 YNNKEL (reference sequence). With 4 bases clipped from V and 3 bases from J, the junction kept 5 bases outside the gene matches. The CDR3 is made up of 15 amino acids. The CDR3 sequence is CASSLLAGVIYEQYF. CDR3 coding DNA: TGTGCCAGCAGCCTACTAGCGGGGGTGATCTACGAGCAGTACTTC.

This clonotype turned up a few times. The chain combines TRBV7-9 with TRBJ2-7, with TRBD2 identical over 9 bases. Germline trimming cut 9 bases from V and 2 bases from J; bases unmatched to any gene: 5. CDR1 and CDR2 from the germline V gene are SEHNR and FQNEAQ (reference sequence). This CDR3 has 13 amino acids. CDR3 DNA: TGTGCCAGTACGACTAGCGGAACCTACGAGCAGTACTTC. This sequence encodes CASTTSGTYEQYF. The full variable domain, completed using reference TRBV7-9 and TRBJ2-7, is DTGVSQNPRHKITKRGQNVTFRCDPISEHNRLYWYRQTLGQGPEFLTYFQNEAQLEKSRLLSDRFSAERPKGSFSTLEIQRTEQGDSAMYLCASTTSGTYEQYFGPGTRLTVT.

This clonotype was picked up a small number of times. The chain recombines TRBV27 with TRBJ2-4, with 7 bases matching TRBD1. The V gene end was trimmed by 6 bases and the J gene end by 6 bases; junction bases not matched to a gene: 8. CDR3 size: 14 residues. Per germline, CDR1 MNHEY and CDR2 SMNVEV (reference sequence). The CDR3 spells CASSYGQAGNIQYF. The CDR3 nucleotides are TGTGCCAGCAGCTACGGACAGGCAGGAAACATTCAGTACTTC.